These T cell receptor beta chains were read from a single sample in a study of T cell repertoires in cytomegalovirus infection. TCRdb redid the calling of the reads with MiXCR, one entry per CDR3 protein. This table holds approximately 730,000 distinct CDR3 sequences, 29% found once. Their antigens are not known. This material consisted of cultured CD8+ T cells from PBMCs, taken from culture after CMV antigen stimulation. The receptor set was obtained from a human donor in good health (CMV status not recorded). Some clones in this sample may be carry-over from other donors' samples. The CDR3 runs from the conserved cysteine through the conserved F or W. A D gene is named only where the DNA matches it firmly. Size tells how often a clone was seen (once, few, many) or the class of an expanded clone, and some rows leave it out.

J	D	size	V	CDR3	DNA
TRBJ1-3	-	many	TRBV5-1	CASSGPSGNTIYF	TGCGCCAGCAGCGGACCCTCTGGAAACACCATATATTTT
TRBJ1-4	-	-	TRBV6-6	CASWPGGANEKLFF	TGTGCCAGCTGGCCGGGGGGAGCTAATGAAAAACTGTTTTTT
TRBJ1-2	-	-	TRBV13	CASSLSGRVGYGYTF	TGTGCCAGCAGCTTGTCAGGACGGGTCGGCTATGGCTACACCTTC
TRBJ1-1	TRBD1	many	TRBV12-5	CASGRRDRYLNTEAFF	TGTGCTAGTGGTAGACGGGACAGATACTTGAACACTGAAGCTTTCTTT
TRBJ1-5	TRBD1	-	TRBV3-1	CASSDGQGAQPQHF	TGTGCCAGCAGTGACGGACAGGGGGCACAGCCCCAGCATTTT
TRBJ2-7	-	few	TRBV10-3	CAISESRDTWDYEQYF	TGTGCCATCAGTGAGTCCCGGGACACCTGGGACTACGAGCAGTACTTC
TRBJ1-2	-	few	TRBV27	CASSLLAGMVGYTF	TGTGCCAGCAGTTTATTAGCGGGGATGGTTGGCTACACCTTC
TRBJ2-1	TRBD2	-	TRBV5-4	CASSLSGGLGEQFF	TGTGCCAGCAGCTTGTCGGGGGGGCTAGGTGAGCAGTTCTTC
TRBJ2-7	-	many	TRBV14	CASSHKRGLSYEQYF	TGTGCCAGCAGTCACAAGAGGGGGTTATCCTACGAGCAGTACTTC
TRBJ2-1	-	-	TRBV20-1	CSAARTGDSSYNEQFF	TGCAGTGCAGCACGCACCGGGGATAGCTCCTACAATGAGCAGTTCTTC
TRBJ2-3	-	-	TRBV7-9	CASSWLLSDTQYF	TGTGCCAGCAGCTGGTTACTGTCAGATACGCAGTATTTT
TRBJ1-1	TRBD1	-	TRBV7-9	CASSLDGQVTEAFF	TGTGCCAGCAGCTTAGACGGACAGGTAACTGAAGCTTTCTTT
TRBJ1-4	TRBD1	few	TRBV12-3/TRBV12-4	CASSFYAGQATYSEKLFF	TGTGCCAGCAGTTTTTATGCCGGACAGGCAACTTATAGCGAAAAACTGTTTTTT
TRBJ2-7	-	-	TRBV6-1	CASSEGVSTGYYEQYF	TGTGCCAGCAGTGAAGGCGTGTCGACGGGCTACTACGAGCAGTACTTC
TRBJ2-1	TRBD2	-	TRBV6-2/TRBV6-3	CASRTSGGAYNEQFF	TGTGCCAGCCGCACTAGCGGGGGGGCCTACAATGAGCAGTTCTTC
TRBJ1-5	-	-	TRBV6-2/TRBV6-3	CASTTSLGLGPQHF	TGTGCCAGCACCACTTCTCTGGGATTAGGGCCCCAGCATTTT
TRBJ1-2	-	few	TRBV19	CASSYGDDGYTF	TGTGCCAGTAGTTACGGAGACGATGGCTACACCTTC
TRBJ2-2	-	-	TRBV6-4	CAARGPNTGELFF	TGTGCCGCCCGGGGACCGAACACCGGGGAGCTGTTTTTT
TRBJ2-1	-	-	TRBV12-3/TRBV12-4	CASSQGDQRRPSYNEQFF	TGTGCCAGCAGCCAGGGCGACCAGCGCCGTCCCTCCTACAATGAGCAGTTCTTC
TRBJ2-1	TRBD2	-	TRBV14	CASSQDGTSGVPQFF	TGTGCCAGCAGCCAAGACGGGACTAGCGGGGTCCCGCAGTTCTTC
TRBJ2-7	TRBD1	-	TRBV6-1	CASSNWVGDRAYEQYF	TGTGCCAGCAGCAATTGGGTTGGGGACAGAGCCTACGAGCAGTACTTC
TRBJ1-1	-	-	TRBV10-1	CASRDSVNTEAFF	TGCGCCAGCAGGGACAGTGTGAACACTGAAGCTTTCTTT
TRBJ1-3	TRBD1	few	TRBV28	CASSLWKGQGAASGNTIYF	TGTGCCAGCAGTTTATGGAAGGGACAGGGGGCGGCCTCTGGAAACACCATATATTTT
TRBJ1-5	TRBD1	few	TRBV7-9	CASSSTGLGQPQHF	TGTGCCAGCAGTTCGACAGGGTTGGGTCAGCCCCAGCATTTT
TRBJ1-2	-	few	TRBV27	CASSLSPVPPLRYGYTF	TGTGCCAGCAGTTTATCGCCAGTTCCTCCACTCAGATATGGCTACACCTTC
TRBJ2-1	-	many	TRBV4-1	CASSQVGGLSTNEQFF	TGCGCCAGCAGCCAAGTGGGGGGCCTCTCGACGAATGAGCAGTTCTTC
TRBJ1-2	-	-	TRBV9	CASSVERPGDGYTF	TGTGCCAGCAGCGTAGAAAGACCGGGGGATGGCTACACCTTC